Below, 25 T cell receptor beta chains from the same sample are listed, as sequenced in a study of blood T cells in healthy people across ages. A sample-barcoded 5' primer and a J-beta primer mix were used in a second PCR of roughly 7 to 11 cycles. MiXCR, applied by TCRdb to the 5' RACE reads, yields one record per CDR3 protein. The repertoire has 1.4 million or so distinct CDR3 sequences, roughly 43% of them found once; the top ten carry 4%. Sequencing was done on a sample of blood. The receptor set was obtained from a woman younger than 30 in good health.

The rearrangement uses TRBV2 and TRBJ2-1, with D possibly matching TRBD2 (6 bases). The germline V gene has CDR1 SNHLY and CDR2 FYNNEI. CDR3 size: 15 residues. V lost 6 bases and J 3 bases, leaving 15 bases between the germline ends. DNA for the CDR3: TGTGCCAGCAGCCCACGGGGGAGCTTCTACAATGAGCAGTTCTTC. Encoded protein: CASSPRGSFYNEQFF. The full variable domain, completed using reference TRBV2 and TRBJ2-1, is EPEVTQTPSHQVTQMGQEVILRCVPISNHLYFYWYRQILGQKVEFLVSFYNNEISEKSEIFDDQFSVERPDGSNFTLKIRSTKLEDSAMYFCASSPRGSFYNEQFFGPGTRLTVL.

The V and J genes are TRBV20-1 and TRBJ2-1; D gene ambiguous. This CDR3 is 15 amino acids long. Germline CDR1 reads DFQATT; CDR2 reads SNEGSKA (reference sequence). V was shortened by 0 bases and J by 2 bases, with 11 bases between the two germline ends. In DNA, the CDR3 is TGCAGTGCTAGAGATAGGGATAGACCCTACAATGAGCAGTTCTTC. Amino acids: CSARDRDRPYNEQFF.

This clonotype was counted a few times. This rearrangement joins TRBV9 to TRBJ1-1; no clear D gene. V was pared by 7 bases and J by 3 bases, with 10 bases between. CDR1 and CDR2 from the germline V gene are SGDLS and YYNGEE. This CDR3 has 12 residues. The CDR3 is CASAGAHTEAFF. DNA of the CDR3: TGTGCCAGCGCGGGAGCTCACACTGAAGCTTTCTTT.

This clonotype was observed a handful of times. DNA of the CDR3: TGTGCCAGCAGTCCGGGACCGTTTAATGAGCAGTTCTTC. Translation gives CASSPGPFNEQFF. The genes are TRBV12-3 or TRBV12-4 and TRBJ2-1, with D perhaps TRBD1 or TRBD2 (5 bases each). This CDR3 comprises 13 residues. V lost 5 bases and J lost 7, with 12 bases in between.

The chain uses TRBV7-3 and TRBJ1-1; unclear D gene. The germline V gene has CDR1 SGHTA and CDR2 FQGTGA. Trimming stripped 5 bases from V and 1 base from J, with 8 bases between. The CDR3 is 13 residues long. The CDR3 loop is CASSTVQNTEAFF. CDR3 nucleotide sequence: TGTGCCAGCAGCACGGTCCAGAACACTGAAGCTTTCTTT. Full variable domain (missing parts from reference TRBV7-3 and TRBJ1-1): GAGVSQTPSNKVTEKGKYVELRCDPISGHTALYWYRQSLGQGPEFLIYFQGTGAADDSGLPNDRFFAVRPEGSVSTLKIQRTERGDSAVYLCASSTVQNTEAFFGQGTRLTVV.

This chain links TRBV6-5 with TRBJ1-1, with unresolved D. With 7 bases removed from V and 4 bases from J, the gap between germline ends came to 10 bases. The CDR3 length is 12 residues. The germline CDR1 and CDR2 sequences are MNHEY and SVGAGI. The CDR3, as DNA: TGTGCCAGCAAGTTGGGTAGCACTGAAGCTTTCTTT. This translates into CASKLGSTEAFF.

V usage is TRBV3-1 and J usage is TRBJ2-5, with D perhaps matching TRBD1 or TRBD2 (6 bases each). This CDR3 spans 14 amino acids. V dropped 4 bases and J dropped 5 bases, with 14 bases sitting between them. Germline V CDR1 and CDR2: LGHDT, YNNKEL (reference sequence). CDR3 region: CASSLLRGGETQYF. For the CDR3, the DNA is TGTGCCAGCAGCCTCCTGAGAGGGGGGGAGACCCAGTACTTC.

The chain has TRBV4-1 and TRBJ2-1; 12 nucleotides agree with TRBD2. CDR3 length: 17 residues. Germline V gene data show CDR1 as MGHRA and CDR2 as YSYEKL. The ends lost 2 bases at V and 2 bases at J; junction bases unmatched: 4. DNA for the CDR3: TGCGCCAGCAGCCAAAGCTCTAGCGGGGGGGCCTACAATGAGCAGTTCTTC. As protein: CASSQSSSGGAYNEQFF.

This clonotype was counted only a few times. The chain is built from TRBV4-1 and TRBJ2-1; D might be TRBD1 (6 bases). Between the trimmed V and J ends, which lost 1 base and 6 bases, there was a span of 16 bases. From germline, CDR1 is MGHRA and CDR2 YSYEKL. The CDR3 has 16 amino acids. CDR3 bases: TGCGCCAGCAGCCAAGGGGGGACACCGAGATCCAATGAGCAGTTCTTC. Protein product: CASSQGGTPRSNEQFF.

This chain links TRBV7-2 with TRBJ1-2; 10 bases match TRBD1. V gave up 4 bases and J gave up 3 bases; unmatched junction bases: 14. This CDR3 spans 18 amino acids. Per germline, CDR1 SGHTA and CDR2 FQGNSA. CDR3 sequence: CASSSYLTGTGADYGYTF. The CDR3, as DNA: TGTGCCAGCAGCTCATACCTCACCGGGACAGGGGCCGACTATGGCTACACCTTC.

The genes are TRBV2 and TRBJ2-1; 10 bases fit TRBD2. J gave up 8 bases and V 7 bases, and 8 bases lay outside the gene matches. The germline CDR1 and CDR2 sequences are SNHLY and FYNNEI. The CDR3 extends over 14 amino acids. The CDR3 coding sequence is TGTGCCAGCAACTCCGGGACTAGCGCCCATGAGCAGTTCTTC. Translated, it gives CASNSGTSAHEQFF. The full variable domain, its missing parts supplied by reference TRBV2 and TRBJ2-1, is EPEVTQTPSHQVTQMGQEVILRCVPISNHLYFYWYRQILGQKVEFLVSFYNNEISEKSEIFDDQFSVERPDGSNFTLKIRSTKLEDSAMYFCASNSGTSAHEQFFGPGTRLTVL.

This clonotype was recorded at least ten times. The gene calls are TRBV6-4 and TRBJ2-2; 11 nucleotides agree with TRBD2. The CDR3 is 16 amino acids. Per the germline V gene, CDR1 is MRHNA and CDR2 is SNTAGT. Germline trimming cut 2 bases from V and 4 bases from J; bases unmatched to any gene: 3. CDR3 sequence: CASSDVAGGLTGELFF. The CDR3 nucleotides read TGTGCCAGCAGTGACGTAGCGGGAGGGCTCACCGGGGAGCTGTTTTTT.

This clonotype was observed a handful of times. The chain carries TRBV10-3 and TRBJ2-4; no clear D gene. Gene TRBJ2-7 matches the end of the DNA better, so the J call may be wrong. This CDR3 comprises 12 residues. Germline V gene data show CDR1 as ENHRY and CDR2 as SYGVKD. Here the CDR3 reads CAIRQPRHEQYF. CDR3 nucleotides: TGTGCCATCAGACAGCCCCGCCACGAGCAGTACTTC.

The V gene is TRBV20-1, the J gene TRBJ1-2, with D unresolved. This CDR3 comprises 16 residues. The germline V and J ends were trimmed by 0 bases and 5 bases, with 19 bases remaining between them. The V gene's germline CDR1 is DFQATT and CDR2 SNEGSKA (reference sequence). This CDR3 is CSARDTRRGPLYGYTF. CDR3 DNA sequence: TGCAGTGCTAGAGATACCCGACGCGGACCTTTGTATGGCTACACCTTC.

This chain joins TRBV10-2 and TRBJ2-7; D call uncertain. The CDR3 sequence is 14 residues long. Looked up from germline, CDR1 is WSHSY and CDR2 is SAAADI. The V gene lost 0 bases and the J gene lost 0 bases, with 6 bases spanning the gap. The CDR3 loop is CASSESVTSYEQYF. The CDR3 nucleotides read TGCGCCAGCAGTGAGTCGGTAACCTCCTACGAGCAGTACTTC.

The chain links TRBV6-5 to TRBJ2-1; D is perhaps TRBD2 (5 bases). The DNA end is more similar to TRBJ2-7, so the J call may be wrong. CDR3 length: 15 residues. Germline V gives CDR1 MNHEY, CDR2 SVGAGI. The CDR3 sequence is CASSYGGLEYNEQYF. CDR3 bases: TGTGCCAGCAGTTACGGAGGTCTTGAATACAATGAGCAGTACTTC.

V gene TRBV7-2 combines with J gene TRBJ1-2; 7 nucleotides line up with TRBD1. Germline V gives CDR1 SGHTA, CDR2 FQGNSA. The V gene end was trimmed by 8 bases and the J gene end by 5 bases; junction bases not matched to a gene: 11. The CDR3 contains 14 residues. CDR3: CASGKRDSTYGYTF. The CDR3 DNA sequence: TGTGCCAGCGGCAAGCGGGACAGTACTTATGGCTACACCTTC.

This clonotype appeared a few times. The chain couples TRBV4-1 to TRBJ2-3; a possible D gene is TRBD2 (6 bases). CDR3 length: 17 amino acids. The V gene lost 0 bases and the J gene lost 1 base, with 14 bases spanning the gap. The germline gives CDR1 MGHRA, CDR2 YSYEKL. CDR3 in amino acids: CASSQDGGRLGTDTQYF. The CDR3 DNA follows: TGCGCCAGCAGCCAAGACGGGGGACGACTAGGCACAGATACGCAGTATTTT.

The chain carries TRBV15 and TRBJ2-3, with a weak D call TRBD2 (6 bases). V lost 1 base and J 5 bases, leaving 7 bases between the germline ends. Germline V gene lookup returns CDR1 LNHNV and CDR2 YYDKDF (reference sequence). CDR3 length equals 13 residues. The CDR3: CATSRGRGDTQYF. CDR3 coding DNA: TGTGCCACCAGCAGAGGGCGGGGAGATACGCAGTATTTT.

CDR3 in DNA: TGTGCCACCAGCAGAAGCCGTCGGGGTACGGGACGGCACACTGAAGCTTTCTTT. It yields the protein CATSRSRRGTGRHTEAFF. This chain links TRBV15 with TRBJ1-1; the D gene is possibly TRBD1 (5 bases). The CDR3 consists of 18 residues. The V end lost 2 bases, the J end lost 3 bases, and 22 bases lay between the germline ends. Germline V gene sequence: CDR1 LNHNV, CDR2 YYDKDF (reference sequence).

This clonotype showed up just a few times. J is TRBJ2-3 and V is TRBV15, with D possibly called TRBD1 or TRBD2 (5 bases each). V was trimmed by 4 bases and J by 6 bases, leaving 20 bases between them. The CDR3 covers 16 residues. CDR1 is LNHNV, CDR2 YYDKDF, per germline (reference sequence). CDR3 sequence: CATSTWDDGVGDTQYF. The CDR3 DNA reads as TGTGCCACCAGCACTTGGGACGATGGGGTCGGGGATACGCAGTATTTT.

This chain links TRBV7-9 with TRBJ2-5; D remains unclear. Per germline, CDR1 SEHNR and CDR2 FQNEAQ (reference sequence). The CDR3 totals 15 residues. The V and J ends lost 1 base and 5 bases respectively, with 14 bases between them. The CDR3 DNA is TGTGCCAGCAGCTTAGGCCCAGGCTTTCCGGAGACCCAGTACTTC. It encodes CASSLGPGFPETQYF. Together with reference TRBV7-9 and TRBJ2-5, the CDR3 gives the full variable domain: DTGVSQNPRHKITKRGQNVTFRCDPISEHNRLYWYRQTLGQGPEFLTYFQNEAQLEKSRLLSDRFSAERPKGSFSTLEIQRTEQGDSAMYLCASSLGPGFPETQYFGPGTRLLVL.

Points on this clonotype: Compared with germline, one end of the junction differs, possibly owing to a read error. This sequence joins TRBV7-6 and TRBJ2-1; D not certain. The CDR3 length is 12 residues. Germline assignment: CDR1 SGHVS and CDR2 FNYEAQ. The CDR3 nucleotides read TGTGACAGCAGCACCCCTTCGGATGAGCAGTTCTTC. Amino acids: CDSSTPSDEQFF.

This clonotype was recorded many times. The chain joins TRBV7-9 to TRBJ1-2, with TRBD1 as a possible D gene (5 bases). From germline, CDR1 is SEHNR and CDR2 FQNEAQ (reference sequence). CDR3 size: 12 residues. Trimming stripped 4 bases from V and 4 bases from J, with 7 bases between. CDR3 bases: TGTGCCAGCAGCTGGGACGGCTATGGCTACACCTTC. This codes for CASSWDGYGYTF.

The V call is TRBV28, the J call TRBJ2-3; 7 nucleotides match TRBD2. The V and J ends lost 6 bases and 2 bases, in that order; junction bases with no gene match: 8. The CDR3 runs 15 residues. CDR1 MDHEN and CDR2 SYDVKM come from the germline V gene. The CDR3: CASRTGGQVTDTQYF. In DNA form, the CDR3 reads TGTGCCAGCAGGACGGGAGGACAAGTCACAGATACGCAGTATTTT.